The entry below describes one TCR beta chain. This sample was taken from a study of cytomegalovirus exposure and HLA in healthy donors. The CDR3 consists of 14 residues. Germline V gene lookup returns CDR1 SEHNR and CDR2 FQNEAQ (reference sequence). V gave up 5 bases and J gave up 2 bases; unmatched junction bases: 4. The primer mix had 60 Vbeta and 13 Jbeta primers. TCRdb keeps only in-frame clones here, not all; method: immunoSEQ multiplex PCR. This repertoire shows over 100,000 clones, roughly 80% found once; its top ten account for approximately 7%. This chain joins TRBV7-9 and TRBJ2-5; 8 bases map to TRBD2. This receptor was obtained from a male donor in good health and CMV-seronegative. The specimen was PBMCs. CDR3 nucleotide sequence: TGTGCCAGCAGCGAGCGGGAGTATCAAGAGACCCAGTACTTC. Amino acids: CASSEREYQETQYF. The full variable domain, in which reference TRBV7-9 and TRBJ2-5 provide the parts outside the CDR3, is DTGVSQNPRHKITKRGQNVTFRCDPISEHNRLYWYRQTLGQGPEFLTYFQNEAQLEKSRLLSDRFSAERPKGSFSTLEIQRTEQGDSAMYLCASSEREYQETQYFGPGTRLLVL.